A selection of T cell receptor beta chains follows, all from one sample in a study of PD-1 blockade in classical Hodgkin lymphoma. Generated by immunoSEQ multiplex PCR, the TCRdb table keeps only in-frame clones and is missing some. The table records under 45,000 clones, 60% to 75% of them present only once. The material sequenced was peripheral blood mononuclear cells (PBMCs), taken before the fourth cycle of nivolumab. These receptors were obtained from a human donor with classical Hodgkin lymphoma. The CDR3 runs from the conserved cysteine through the conserved F or W. The order of the fields is J gene, V gene, D gene, clone size, CDR3 protein, CDR3 DNA. The D gene is left open where the match is weak. Clone size is not always given. Where it is, it says once, few, many or a class for expanded clones.

>TRBJ2-1|TRBV7-3|NA|NA
CASSLTSGYSNEQFF
TGTGCCAGCAGCTTAACTAGCGGATACTCCAATGAGCAGTTCTTC
>TRBJ2-1|TRBV10-2|NA|NA
CASRGHEQFF
TGCGCCAGCAGAGGGCATGAGCAGTTCTTC
>TRBJ2-7|TRBV6-5|TRBD1|NA
CASSDRGRQYF
TGTGCCAGCAGTGACAGGGGCCGGCAGTACTTC
>TRBJ2-1|TRBV6-4|NA|NA
CASSEGGLNNEQFF
TGTGCCAGCAGTGAAGGGGGGCTCAACAATGAGCAGTTCTTC
>TRBJ1-1|TRBV30|TRBD1|NA
CAWSKDRELEAFF
TGTGCCTGGAGCAAGGACAGGGAGCTTGAAGCTTTCTTT
>TRBJ1-5|TRBV6-5|NA|NA
CASNGQYSNQPQHF
TGTGCCAGCAACGGTCAGTATAGCAATCAGCCCCAGCATTTT
>TRBJ1-2|TRBV9|NA|many
CASSAGPLEGGYTF
TGTGCCAGCAGCGCTGGTCCACTCGAGGGAGGCTACACCTTC
>TRBJ1-2|TRBV6-5|NA|NA
CASSLTENYGYTF
TGTGCCAGCAGTTTAACGGAGAACTATGGCTACACCTTC
>TRBJ2-7|TRBV28|NA|NA
CASSLGSYRVRQYF
TGTGCCAGCAGTTTAGGCTCTTACAGGGTTCGGCAGTACTTC
>TRBJ2-5|TRBV7-5|NA|medium-sized
CARSFAGELQETQYF
TGTGCCAGAAGCTTTGCGGGGGAGCTACAAGAGACCCAGTACTTC
>TRBJ2-4|TRBV30|NA|NA
CAWSDQGGNIQYF
TGTGCCTGGAGCGACCAAGGGGGGAACATTCAGTACTTC
>TRBJ1-1|TRBV6-5|NA|medium-sized
CASTPIGRKTEAFF
TGTGCCAGCACCCCAATAGGGCGCAAGACTGAAGCTTTCTTT
>TRBJ1-2|TRBV28|NA|NA
CASSLGSWKYGYTF
TGTGCCAGCAGTTTGGGCAGTTGGAAGTATGGCTACACCTTC
>TRBJ1-3|TRBV5-1|TRBD1|few
CASSLGGGPGSGNTIYF
TGCGCCAGCAGCTTGGGAGGGGGCCCCGGCTCTGGAAACACCATATATTTT
>TRBJ2-7|TRBV6-5|NA|NA
CASSYTDSYEQYF
TGTGCCAGCAGTTACACAGACTCCTACGAGCAGTACTTC
>TRBJ2-7|TRBV28|NA|NA
CASSYGGPVSYEQYF
TGTGCCAGCAGTTATGGGGGCCCCGTGTCCTACGAGCAGTACTTC
>TRBJ1-6|TRBV7-2|NA|NA
CASSLNNSPLHF
TGTGCCAGCAGCTTAAATAATTCACCCCTCCACTTT
>TRBJ2-7|TRBV19|TRBD2|few
CASSMLAGGRYEQYF
TGTGCCAGTAGTATGCTAGCGGGAGGGCGCTACGAGCAGTACTTC
>TRBJ2-3|TRBV29-1|TRBD1|NA
CSVERTGGTDTQYF
TGCAGCGTTGAAAGGACAGGCGGCACAGATACGCAGTATTTT
>TRBJ2-7|TRBV6-6|NA|once
CASSYRVGRGTGWYF
NA
>TRBJ2-7|TRBV11-2|NA|NA
CASSLVYGSSSYEQYF
TGTGCCAGCAGCTTAGTGTATGGCAGCAGCTCCTACGAGCAGTACTTC
>TRBJ2-7|TRBV11-2|TRBD2|NA
CASSAPGATSGSSSYEQYF
TGTGCCAGCAGCGCCCCAGGCGCGACTAGCGGGTCAAGCTCCTACGAGCAGTACTTC
>TRBJ1-6|TRBV7-9|NA|NA
CASSTQGSSYNSPLHF
TGTGCCAGCAGCACCCAGGGTAGCTCCTATAATTCACCCCTCCACTTT
>TRBJ2-7|TRBV28|TRBD1|NA
CASSSGQLYEQYF
TGTGCCAGCAGTTCGGGACAGTTATACGAGCAGTACTTC
>TRBJ2-3|TRBV6-5|TRBD1|NA
CASSYTGQGRDTQYF
TGTGCCAGCAGTTATACGGGACAGGGACGCGATACGCAGTATTTT
>TRBJ2-3|TRBV7-9|TRBD2|NA
CASSLDGGSTDTQYF
TGTGCCAGCAGCTTAGACGGGGGGAGCACAGATACGCAGTATTTT
>TRBJ1-5|TRBV11-3|NA|NA
CARTQTGVNQPQHF
TGTGCCAGAACCCAAACGGGCGTCAATCAGCCCCAGCATTTT
>TRBJ1-1|TRBV27|TRBD1|NA
CASRRTGGMNTEAFF
TGTGCCAGCAGGAGGACAGGGGGCATGAACACTGAAGCTTTCTTT
>TRBJ2-5|TRBV15|NA|few
CATSRTRADGETQYF
TGTGCCACCAGCAGAACGAGGGCGGATGGTGAGACCCAGTACTTC
>TRBJ1-5|TRBV19|NA|medium-sized
CASSIWGEDQPQHF
TGTGCCAGTAGTATATGGGGGGAGGATCAGCCCCAGCATTTT
>TRBJ2-4|TRBV28|TRBD2|NA
CASSSGVLGKNIQYF
TGTGCCAGCAGCAGCGGGGTGCTGGGCAAAAACATTCAGTACTTC
>TRBJ2-7|TRBV10-2|NA|NA
CARSYEQYF
TGCGCCAGATCCTACGAGCAGTACTTC
>TRBJ2-3|TRBV6-5|NA|few
CASSQTDTQYF
TGTGCCAGCAGCCAGACAGATACGCAGTATTTT
>TRBJ1-2|TRBV5-1|NA|NA
CASSREGGAHGYTF
TGCGCCAGCAGCCGCGAGGGAGGGGCGCATGGCTACACCTTC
>TRBJ2-1|TRBV9|NA|NA
CASSVDASVRKGNEQFF
TGTGCCAGCAGCGTAGATGCCAGCGTGAGAAAAGGCAATGAGCAGTTCTTC